This record looks at one T cell receptor (beta chain) sequence and its context. The antigen it recognizes is unknown. One base away there is no much larger clone; base qualities are not given. The library was produced with the immunoSEQ multiplex PCR assay. This is the immuneACCESS table as TCRdb keeps it, with only in-frame sequences that have V and J called. A part of the clones is gone; compared with another copy, unresolved V genes explain less than half, and the rest is unexplained. For this sample the table gives around 97,000 clones, of which more than 85% were detected only once. About 20% of the sample is held by the ten biggest clonotypes. The data derive from a study of control samples from healthy donors and cancer patients (dated by TCRdb to the early 2020s). CDR1 SGDLS and CDR2 YYNGEE are derived from the germline V gene. V loses 5 bases of germline sequence and J loses 0 bases, and the interval between the two ends is 6 bases. Including the terminal cysteine and phenylalanine, the CDR3 comprises 13 residues. This entry keeps only the CDR3 DNA: 39 bases, framed from base 1.

The chain is made from TRBV9 and TRBJ1-3, with the D segment identity uncertain. This clonotype was obtained from a man between 60 and 70 years old with lung cancer. Sequencing was done on a sample of PBMCs. The CDR3 region reads CASRAGSGNTIYF. The nucleotide sequence is TGTGCCAGCAGGGCAGGCTCTGGAAACACCATATATTTT. With the rest looked up from the reference TRBV9 and TRBJ1-3 genes rather than sequenced, the full variable domain is DSGVTQTPKHLITATGQRVTLRCSPRSGDLSVYWYQQSLDQGLQFLIQYYNGEERAKGNILERFSAQQFPDLHSELNLSSLELGDSALYFCASRAGSGNTIYFGEGSWLTVV.